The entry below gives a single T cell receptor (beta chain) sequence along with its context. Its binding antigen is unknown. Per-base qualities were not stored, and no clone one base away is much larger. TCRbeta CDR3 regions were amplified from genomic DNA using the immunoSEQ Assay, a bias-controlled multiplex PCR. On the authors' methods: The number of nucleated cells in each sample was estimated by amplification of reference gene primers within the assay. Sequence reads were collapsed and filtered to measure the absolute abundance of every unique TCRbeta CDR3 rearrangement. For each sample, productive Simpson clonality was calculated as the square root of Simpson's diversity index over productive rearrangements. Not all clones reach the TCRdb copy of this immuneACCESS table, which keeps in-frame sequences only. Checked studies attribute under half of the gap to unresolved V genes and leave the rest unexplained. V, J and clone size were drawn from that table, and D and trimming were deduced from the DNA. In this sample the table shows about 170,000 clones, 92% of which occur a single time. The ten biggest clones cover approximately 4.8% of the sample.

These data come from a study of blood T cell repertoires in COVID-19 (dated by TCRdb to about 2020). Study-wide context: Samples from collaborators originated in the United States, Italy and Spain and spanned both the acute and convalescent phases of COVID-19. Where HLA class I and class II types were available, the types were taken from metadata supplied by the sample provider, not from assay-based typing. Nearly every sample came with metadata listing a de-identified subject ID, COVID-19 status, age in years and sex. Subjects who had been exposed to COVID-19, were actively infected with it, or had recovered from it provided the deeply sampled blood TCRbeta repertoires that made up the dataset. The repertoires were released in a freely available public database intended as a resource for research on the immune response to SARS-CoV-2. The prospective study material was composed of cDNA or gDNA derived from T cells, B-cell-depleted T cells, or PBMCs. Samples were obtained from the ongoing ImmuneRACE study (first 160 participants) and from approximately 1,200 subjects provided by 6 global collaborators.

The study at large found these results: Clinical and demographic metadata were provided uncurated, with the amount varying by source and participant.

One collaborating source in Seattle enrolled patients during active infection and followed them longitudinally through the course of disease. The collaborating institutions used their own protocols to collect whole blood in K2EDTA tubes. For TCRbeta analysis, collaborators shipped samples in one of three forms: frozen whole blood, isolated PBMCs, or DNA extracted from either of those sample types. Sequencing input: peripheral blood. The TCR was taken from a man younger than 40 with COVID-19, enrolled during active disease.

The nucleotide sequence reads as follows: TGTGCCAGCTCACCCGGCACCGACACCAACTATGGCTACACCTTC. The resulting protein is CASSPGTDTNYGYTF. The sequence is built from TRBV18 and TRBJ1-2; the D gene lacks a confident call. The CDR3 spans 15 residues, from the cysteine through the phenylalanine. Only the CDR3 DNA is retained, 45 bases long and in frame from the first base. The trim is 3 bases for V and 2 bases for J, with a gap of 13 bases between the germline ends. The germline V gene specifies KGHSH as CDR1 and LQKENI as CDR2.